This T cell receptor (beta chain) was recorded in a study of blood T cell repertoires in COVID-19 (dated by TCRdb to 2019 to 2021). Background on the whole study: Collaborator samples came from the United States, Italy and Spain and covered acute and convalescent phases of COVID-19. Where available, HLA class I and class II types were obtained from metadata supplied by the sample provider rather than from assay-based typing. Samples were obtained from the ongoing ImmuneRACE study (first 160 participants) and from about 1,300 subjects provided by 6 global collaborators. Subjects who had been exposed to COVID-19, were actively infected with it, or had recovered from it provided the deeply sampled blood TCRbeta repertoires that made up the dataset. The prospective study material was composed of cDNA or gDNA derived from T cells, B-cell-depleted T cells, or PBMCs. Nearly every sample came with metadata listing a de-identified subject ID, COVID-19 status, age in years and sex. The repertoires were released in a freely available public database intended as a resource for research on the immune response to SARS-CoV-2. Paper-wide results and their limitations: Clinical and demographic metadata were provided uncurated, with the amount varying by source and participant.

As concerns this clone: What this receptor recognizes is not known. There are no base qualities to consult, and no much larger clone falls within one base.

Collaborating institutions collected whole blood in K2EDTA tubes following their own protocols. For TCRbeta analysis, collaborators shipped samples in one of three forms: frozen whole blood, isolated PBMCs, or DNA extracted from either of those sample types. Ends trimmed: V by 3 bases, J by 1 base; bases unmatched to a gene: 7. The CDR3 contains 16 residues, cysteine and phenylalanine counted. Only the CDR3 portion is preserved as DNA: 48 bases, with reading frame beginning at the first base. Taken from the germline V gene, the CDR1 and CDR2 loops are ENHRY and SYGVKD. TCRbeta CDR3 regions were amplified from genomic DNA by means of the immunoSEQ Assay, a bias-controlled multiplex PCR. The authors' analysis ran thus. The number of nucleated cells in each sample was estimated from the amplification of reference gene primers within the assay. To quantify the absolute abundance of each unique TCRbeta CDR3 rearrangement, sequence reads were collapsed and filtered. For each sample, productive Simpson clonality was calculated by taking the square root of Simpson's diversity index across productive rearrangements. What TCRdb holds here is the immuneACCESS table cut down to in-frame rearrangements. Part of the clones is not present; checked against another copy, under half of the missing clones reflect an unresolved V gene, and the others are unexplained. The V and J calls and the clone size are those of that table, but D and trimming were determined from the DNA. Present in this sample are about 100,000 clones, roughly 88% of which were seen just once. The ten top clones hold around 10% of the sample.

The TCR originated in a man aged 80 or over with acute or convalescent COVID-19. The sample was peripheral blood. In this chain, TRBV10-3 is recombined with TRBJ2-3, with 7 bases aligning to TRBD2. The CDR3 loop reads CAISDSTSLGTDTQYF. The nucleotide sequence reads as follows: TGTGCCATCAGTGACTCGACTAGCCTTGGCACAGATACGCAGTATTTT.